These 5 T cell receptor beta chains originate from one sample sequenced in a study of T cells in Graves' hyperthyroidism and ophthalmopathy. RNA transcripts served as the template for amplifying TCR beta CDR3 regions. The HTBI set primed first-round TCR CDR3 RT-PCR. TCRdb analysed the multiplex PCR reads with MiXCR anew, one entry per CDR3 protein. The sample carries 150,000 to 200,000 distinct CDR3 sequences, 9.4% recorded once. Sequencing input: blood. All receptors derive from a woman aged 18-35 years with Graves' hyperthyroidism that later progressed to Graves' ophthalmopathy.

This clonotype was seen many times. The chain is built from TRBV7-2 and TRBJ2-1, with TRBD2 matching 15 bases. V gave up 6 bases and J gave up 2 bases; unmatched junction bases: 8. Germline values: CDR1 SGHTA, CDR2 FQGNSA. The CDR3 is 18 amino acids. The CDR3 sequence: CASSGTSGRYSPYNEQFF. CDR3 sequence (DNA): TGTGCCAGCAGTGGGACTAGCGGGAGGTATTCCCCCTACAATGAGCAGTTCTTC.

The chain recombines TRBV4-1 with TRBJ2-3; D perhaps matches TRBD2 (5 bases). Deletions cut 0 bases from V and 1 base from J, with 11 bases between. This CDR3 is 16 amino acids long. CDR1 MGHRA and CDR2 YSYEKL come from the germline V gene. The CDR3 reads CASSQDKRSRTDTQYF. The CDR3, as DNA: TGCGCCAGCAGCCAAGACAAGCGGTCACGCACAGATACGCAGTATTTT.

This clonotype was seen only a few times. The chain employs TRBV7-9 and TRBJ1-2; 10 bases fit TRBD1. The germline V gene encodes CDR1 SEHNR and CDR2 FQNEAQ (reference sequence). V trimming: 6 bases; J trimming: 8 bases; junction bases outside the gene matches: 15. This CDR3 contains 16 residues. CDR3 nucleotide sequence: TGTGCCAGCAGTTTCGGGACAGGGGCTACCAGGAGGGGCTACACCTTC. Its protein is CASSFGTGATRRGYTF.

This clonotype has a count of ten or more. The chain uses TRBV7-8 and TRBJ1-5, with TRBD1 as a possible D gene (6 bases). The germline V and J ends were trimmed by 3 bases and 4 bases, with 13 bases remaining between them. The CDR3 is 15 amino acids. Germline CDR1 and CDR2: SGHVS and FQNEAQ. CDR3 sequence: CASSLEGDGNQPQHF. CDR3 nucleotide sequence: TGTGCCAGCAGCTTGGAGGGGGATGGGAATCAGCCCCAGCATTTT.

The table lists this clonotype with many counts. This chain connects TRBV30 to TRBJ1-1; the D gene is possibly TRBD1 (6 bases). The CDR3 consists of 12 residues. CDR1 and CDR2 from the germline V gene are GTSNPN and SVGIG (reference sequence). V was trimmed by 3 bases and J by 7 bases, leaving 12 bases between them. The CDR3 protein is CAWSPTGREAFF. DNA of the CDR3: TGTGCCTGGAGCCCGACAGGCCGTGAAGCTTTCTTT.